What follows describes a single TCR beta chain. This table comes from immunoSEQ multiplex PCR, and its TCRdb copy is limited to in-frame clones, with some not included. The table has approximately 70,000 clones, around 97% seen once; the top ten hold about 0.3%. Losses at the gene ends were 6 bases for V and 3 bases for J; bases not matched to a gene: 8. The CDR3 spans 14 residues. The germline V gene has CDR1 WNHNN and CDR2 SYGVQD (reference sequence). The sample belongs to a study of technical replicates of blood from a handful of donors. The chain combines TRBV10-1 with TRBJ2-7; 7 bases are shared with TRBD2. Sequencing used T cells isolated from PBMCs. The receptor was isolated from a human donor in good health. Here the CDR3 reads CASRVLAHYYEQYF. In nucleotides, the CDR3 is TGCGCCAGCAGGGTACTAGCGCATTACTACGAGCAGTACTTC.